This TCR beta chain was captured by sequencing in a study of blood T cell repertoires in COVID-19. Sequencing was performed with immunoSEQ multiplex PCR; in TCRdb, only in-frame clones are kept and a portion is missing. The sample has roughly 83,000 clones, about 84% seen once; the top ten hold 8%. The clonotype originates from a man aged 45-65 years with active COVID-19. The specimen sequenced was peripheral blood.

CDR3 coding DNA: TGTGCCAGCAGCTTAAGGCAGGGGCATAGAAATGAGCAGTTCTTC. This gives the protein CASSLRQGHRNEQFF. The V gene is TRBV7-6, the J gene TRBJ2-1, with a possible D match to TRBD1 (6 bases). The germline V gene has CDR1 SGHVS and CDR2 FNYEAQ. This CDR3 has 15 amino acids. V was cut by 2 bases and J by 7 bases, with 15 bases left in between.